What follows are 27 T cell receptor beta chains derived from one specimen sequenced in a study of cytomegalovirus exposure and HLA in healthy donors. In the PCR, 60 Vbeta and 13 Jbeta primers were used. Method: immunoSEQ multiplex PCR; TCRdb's copy keeps in-frame clones and lacks some. This sample has more than 150,000 clones, with around 84% found just once. Sequencing was done on a sample of PBMCs. Receptor source: a girl aged 2 to 9 in good health and CMV-seropositive.

This sequence joins TRBV5-1 and TRBJ2-6; D not certain. CDR3 length equals 16 residues. CDR1 SGHRS and CDR2 YFSETQ come from the germline V gene. Deletions cut 0 bases from V and 4 bases from J, with 11 bases between. The CDR3 DNA follows: TGCGCCAGCAGCTTGGTCGGCGGTCCCGGGGCCAACGTCCTGACTTTC. Translated: CASSLVGGPGANVLTF.

There are a few counts of this clone. The CDR3: CAIRGQGAREKLFF. In DNA form, the CDR3 reads TGTGCCATCAGGGGACAGGGGGCGCGAGAAAAACTGTTTTTT. The rearrangement links TRBV10-3 to TRBJ1-4; 12 positions match TRBD1. The CDR3 is made up of 14 amino acids. The germline V gene encodes CDR1 ENHRY and CDR2 SYGVKD. J lost 8 bases, V lost 6 bases, and 4 bases had no gene match.

The chain links TRBV6-1 to TRBJ2-2, with TRBD1 matching 9 bases. CDR1 and CDR2 (germline): MNHNS, SASEGT. V trimming: 5 bases; J trimming: 1 base; junction bases outside the gene matches: 2. The CDR3 extends over 15 amino acids. CDR3 in amino acids: CASSTDRGNTGELFF. For the CDR3, the DNA is TGTGCCAGCAGTACGGACAGGGGGAACACCGGGGAGCTGTTTTTT.

The chain combines TRBV9 with TRBJ1-6; possibly TRBD1 for D (6 bases). Trimming cost V 2 bases and J 4 bases, with 7 bases left between them. The CDR3 runs 14 residues. Germline V CDR1 and CDR2: SGDLS, YYNGEE. CDR3 sequence reads: CASSVQGYNSPLHF. The CDR3 DNA sequence: TGTGCCAGCAGCGTTCAGGGGTATAATTCACCCCTCCACTTT.

In this sample, this clone turned up a few times. The chain links TRBV4-1 to TRBJ2-7, with D possibly being TRBD2 (5 bases). Trimming removed 0 bases from V and 0 bases from J, with 9 bases in between. The CDR3 is 15 residues long. Germline V CDR1 and CDR2: MGHRA, YSYEKL. This CDR3 is CASSQDPRASYEQYF. The CDR3 nucleotides read TGCGCCAGCAGCCAAGACCCGCGGGCCTCCTACGAGCAGTACTTC.

This sequence joins TRBV5-1 and TRBJ1-6; the match to TRBD1 covers 7 bases. V lost 5 bases to trimming and J lost 6 bases; unmatched junction nucleotides: 11. CDR1 is SGHRS, CDR2 YFSETQ, per germline. CDR3 length: 16 amino acids. The CDR3 DNA follows: TGCGCCAGCAGTTCCAACAGGGGCCATGGTAATTCACCCCTCCACTTT. Its protein product is CASSSNRGHGNSPLHF.

This clone was detected only once. This sequence joins TRBV2 and TRBJ2-7; possibly TRBD2 for D (5 bases). CDR3 size: 15 residues. Per germline, CDR1 SNHLY and CDR2 FYNNEI. The V and J ends lost 5 bases and 3 bases respectively, with 17 bases between them. CDR3 bases: TGTGCCAGCAGTCCGGGTAACAGACTATACTACGAGCAGTACTTC. This translates into CASSPGNRLYYEQYF.

This chain uses TRBV27 with TRBJ2-3; possible D gene TRBD2, 6 bases. Trimming shortened V by 3 bases and J by 6 bases, and 16 bases separated the two germline ends. This CDR3 spans 15 amino acids. The germline V gene encodes CDR1 MNHEY and CDR2 SMNVEV (reference sequence). CDR3 sequence: CASSFSRGKGDTQYF. The CDR3 nucleotides read TGTGCCAGCAGTTTTAGCCGGGGGAAAGGGGATACGCAGTATTTT.

The CDR3 here is CSVVGGDAYNEQFF. Here the CDR3 DNA reads TGCAGCGTTGTCGGCGGGGACGCCTACAATGAGCAGTTCTTC. V and J are TRBV29-1 and TRBJ2-1, with a weak D call TRBD2 (6 bases). CDR1 and CDR2 (germline): SQVTM, ANQGSEA. There are 14 residues in the CDR3. Trimming cost V 4 bases and J 2 bases, with 12 bases left between them.

The rearrangement joins TRBV28 to TRBJ2-4, with D tentatively TRBD1 (6 bases). CDR1 is MDHEN, CDR2 SYDVKM, per germline. This CDR3 has 14 amino acids. V lost 3 bases, J lost 0 bases, and 6 bases lay in between. As DNA, the CDR3 is TGTGCCAGCAGTTTGGACAGAGCCAAAAACATTCAGTACTTC. Protein product: CASSLDRAKNIQYF.

The rearrangement links TRBV6-1 to TRBJ1-4; possibly TRBD1 for D (6 bases). The CDR3 has 15 amino acids. Trimming left V 1 base short and J 4 bases short, with 10 bases between. Germline lookup yields CDR1 MNHNS and CDR2 SASEGT. The CDR3 DNA reads TGTGCCAGCAGTGAAGGAGAAGGGGGTAATGAAAAACTGTTTTTT. Translation gives CASSEGEGGNEKLFF.

CDR3 nucleotides: TGTGCCAGCACCTCCGGAGGCGGGGGGCGGGGGGGCTACACCTTC. Protein: CASTSGGGGRGGYTF. The chain employs TRBV28 and TRBJ1-2, with a weak D call TRBD1 (6 bases). This CDR3 is built from 15 residues. V was trimmed by 7 bases and J by 8 bases, leaving 23 bases between them. Germline assignment: CDR1 MDHEN and CDR2 SYDVKM.

In its sample, this clone was seen a few times. This chain connects TRBV6-1 to TRBJ2-7, with D possibly TRBD1 on 5 matching bases. Trimming shortened V by 5 bases and J by 3 bases, and 11 bases separated the two germline ends. Looked up from germline, CDR1 is MNHNS and CDR2 is SASEGT. CDR3 length: 13 residues. The CDR3 here is CASSTVGDYEQYF. The CDR3 DNA sequence: TGTGCCAGCAGTACAGTAGGGGACTACGAGCAGTACTTC.

The rearrangement uses TRBV27 and TRBJ1-2, with 9 bases fitting TRBD1. The trim removed 6 bases at V and 5 bases at J, leaving 7 bases unmatched. CDR1 and CDR2 (germline): MNHEY, SMNVEV (reference sequence). This CDR3 spans 14 amino acids. The CDR3 nucleotides are TGTGCCAGCAGATACGGACAGGGGTGGTATGGCTACACCTTC. Translated, it gives CASRYGQGWYGYTF.

The chain is built from TRBV2 and TRBJ2-7; D perhaps matches TRBD1 (5 bases). CDR1 is SNHLY, CDR2 FYNNEI, per germline. The CDR3 loop spans 15 amino acids. Between the trimmed V and J ends, which lost 7 bases and 0 bases, there was a span of 16 bases. The CDR3 DNA follows: TGTGCCAGCATGGGTAGGGCAGGGCCCTCCTACGAGCAGTACTTC. Translating gives CASMGRAGPSYEQYF.

The chain combines TRBV5-1 with TRBJ2-1; D perhaps matches TRBD1 (6 bases). Per the germline V gene, CDR1 is SGHRS and CDR2 is YFSETQ. This CDR3 spans 13 amino acids. V was trimmed by 4 bases and J by 3 bases, leaving 8 bases between them. The CDR3 sequence is CASSPDSYNEQFF. The CDR3, as DNA: TGCGCCAGCAGCCCGGACAGCTACAATGAGCAGTTCTTC.

The rearrangement uses TRBV9 and TRBJ2-5; a possible D gene is TRBD1 (6 bases). The CDR3 runs to 15 residues. The V gene's germline CDR1 is SGDLS and CDR2 YYNGEE. V lost 3 bases to trimming and J lost 3 bases, with 15 bases between them. The CDR3 protein is CASSAAGVHKETQYF. CDR3 nucleotides: TGTGCCAGCAGCGCAGCAGGGGTCCACAAAGAGACCCAGTACTTC.

The chain is built from TRBV7-8 and TRBJ1-5; no definite D call. Germline CDR1 SGHVS, CDR2 FQNEAQ. The CDR3 has 14 amino acids. Trimming cost V 4 bases and J 5 bases, with 12 bases left between them. CDR3 residues: CASSSVRNDQPQHF. CDR3 nucleotides: TGTGCCAGCAGCTCCGTGCGGAACGATCAGCCCCAGCATTTT.

This clone was found a few times. The chain carries TRBV2 and TRBJ2-7; 7 nucleotides align to TRBD2. V was pared by 2 bases and J by 4 bases, with 11 bases of the junction left unmatched. Per the germline V gene, CDR1 is SNHLY and CDR2 is FYNNEI. CDR3 size: 16 residues. The chain's CDR3 is CASSESYSRGYYEQYF. CDR3 nucleotides: TGTGCCAGCAGTGAATCTTACTCGCGGGGGTATTACGAGCAGTACTTC.

A note on this clone: Mismatch with germline at one junction end may stem from a read error. CDR3 in amino acids: CASRRVGSGQETQYF. CDR3 in DNA: TGTGCTAGCAGACGCGTGGGTAGCGGGCAAGAGACCCAGTACTTC. V gene TRBV7-7 combines with J gene TRBJ2-5; the match to TRBD2 covers 7 bases. Germline V lookup: CDR1 SSHAT, CDR2 FNYEAQ (reference sequence). The CDR3 is 15 amino acids.

This chain connects TRBV9 to TRBJ1-2, with D perhaps matching TRBD1 (5 bases). The CDR3 spans 15 residues. Germline V gives CDR1 SGDLS, CDR2 YYNGEE. V was shortened by 0 bases and J by 2 bases, with 11 bases between the two germline ends. CDR3 residues: CASSVAGQPNYGYTF. The CDR3 region has the DNA TGTGCCAGCAGCGTAGCAGGGCAACCCAACTATGGCTACACCTTC.

The chain recombines TRBV7-9 with TRBJ1-4; D not certain. The CDR3 is 14 residues long. Trimming took off 1 base at V and 6 bases at J, with 9 bases between the two ends. Germline V gene data show CDR1 as SEHNR and CDR2 as FQNEAQ (reference sequence). The DNA of the CDR3 is TGTGCCAGCAGCTTAGTTCGGCAGGATGAAAAACTGTTTTTT. It specifies CASSLVRQDEKLFF.

This chain joins TRBV6-5 and TRBJ2-1, with D perhaps TRBD1 (5 bases). The CDR3 contains 12 residues. V gave up 7 bases and J gave up 7 bases, with 11 bases separating them. The germline CDR1 and CDR2 sequences are MNHEY and SVGAGI. Here the CDR3 reads CASTRTGNEQFF. For the CDR3, the DNA is TGTGCCAGCACCCGAACAGGTAATGAGCAGTTCTTC.

The chain uses TRBV5-1 and TRBJ1-1, with 7 bases that match TRBD1. With V trimmed by 0 bases and J by 4 bases, 9 bases remained unmatched. The CDR3 loop spans 16 amino acids. CDR1 and CDR2 (germline): SGHRS, YFSETQ. The CDR3 sequence: CASSLGYRGRITEAFF. DNA for the CDR3: TGCGCCAGCAGCTTGGGTTACAGGGGCAGGATCACTGAAGCTTTCTTT.

The rearrangement joins TRBV5-1 to TRBJ2-2; D might be TRBD2 (6 bases). The CDR3 spans 16 residues. V was cut by 1 base and J by 6 bases, with 16 bases left in between. Germline V gives CDR1 SGHRS, CDR2 YFSETQ. CDR3 bases: TGCGCCAGCAGCTTGTCCGCGGGATTAGGGGCCGGGGAGCTGTTTTTT. The encoded protein is CASSLSAGLGAGELFF. The whole variable domain, remainder taken from reference TRBV5-1 and TRBJ2-2, is KAGVTQTPRYLIKTRGQQVTLSCSPISGHRSVSWYQQTPGQGLQFLFEYFSETQRNKGNFPGRFSGRQFSNSRSEMNVSTLELGDSALYLCASSLSAGLGAGELFFGEGSRLTVL.

V usage is TRBV5-1 and J usage is TRBJ2-7, with D possibly being TRBD1 (6 bases). Per germline, CDR1 SGHRS and CDR2 YFSETQ. V lost 3 bases, J lost 6 bases, and 13 bases lay in between. The CDR3 has 13 residues. CDR3 sequence: CASSWAQGSEQYF. DNA for the CDR3: TGCGCCAGCAGCTGGGCCCAGGGGTCCGAGCAGTACTTC.

CDR3 nucleotide sequence: TGTGCCAGTAGAACAAGCGGGACTTACAATGAGCAGTTCTTC. This translates into CASRTSGTYNEQFF. The V and J genes are TRBV19 and TRBJ2-1; 7 bases line up with TRBD2. Germline lookup yields CDR1 LNHDA and CDR2 SQIVND (reference sequence). V lost 6 bases, J lost 4 bases, and 6 bases stayed unmatched. This CDR3 is built from 14 residues.